Shown below are 10 T cell receptor beta chains from a single sample sequenced in a study of cytomegalovirus exposure and HLA in healthy donors. PCR amplification relied on 60 Vbeta primers (plus 13 Jbeta primers). Repertoires were generated with immunoSEQ multiplex PCR, while TCRdb's copy carries only in-frame clones and drops some. The table shows some 150,000 clones, with 77% occurring only once. The specimen was PBMCs. These receptors were obtained from a woman aged 45 to 65 in good health and CMV-seronegative.

V usage is TRBV7-3 and J usage is TRBJ1-1; 9 positions match TRBD1. Germline V gene lookup returns CDR1 SGHTA and CDR2 FQGTGA. This CDR3 is built from 18 residues. V shed 1 base, J shed 2 bases, and the junction held 11 bases outside the gene matches. The CDR3 DNA follows: TGTGCCAGCAGCTTAAACCCCACCCACAGGGGGCTTAACACTGAAGCTTTCTTT. It specifies CASSLNPTHRGLNTEAFF.

The V gene is TRBV5-1, the J gene TRBJ2-1, with 13 bases identical to TRBD2. The CDR3 length is 20 residues. Trimming removed 4 bases from V and 0 bases from J; junction bases left unmatched: 13. Germline CDR1 is SGHRS and CDR2 is YFSETQ. The CDR3 region is CASSHPTSGGTLSSYNEQFF. The CDR3 DNA sequence: TGCGCCAGCAGCCACCCGACTAGCGGGGGGACCTTAAGCTCCTACAATGAGCAGTTCTTC.

The chain is built from TRBV4-1 and TRBJ1-2; TRBD1 matches 9 bases. The V and J ends lost 4 bases and 4 bases, in that order; junction bases with no gene match: 7. CDR3 length: 15 amino acids. CDR1 is MGHRA, CDR2 YSYEKL, per germline. CDR3 residues: CASSPLGQGTYGYTF. DNA for the CDR3: TGCGCCAGCAGCCCTCTTGGACAGGGGACCTATGGCTACACCTTC.

This sequence joins TRBV15 and TRBJ2-1; 9 positions agree with TRBD2. The germline gives CDR1 LNHNV, CDR2 YYDKDF (reference sequence). The CDR3 has 15 residues. Unmatched junction bases numbered 4, after V lost 1 base and J lost 6 bases. The CDR3 DNA sequence: TGTGCCACCAGCAGAGGCGGGACTAGCCTCAATGAGCAGTTCTTC. This gives the protein CATSRGGTSLNEQFF. The full variable domain, in which reference TRBV15 and TRBJ2-1 provide the parts outside the CDR3, is DAMVIQNPRYQVTQFGKPVTLSCSQTLNHNVMYWYQQKSSQAPKLLFHYYDKDFNNEADTPDNFQSRRPNTSFCFLDIRSPGLGDTAMYLCATSRGGTSLNEQFFGPGTRLTVL.

V and J are TRBV6-6 and TRBJ2-1, with D maybe TRBD2 (5 bases). Germline V CDR1 and CDR2: MNHNY, SVGAGI (reference sequence). With 6 bases removed from V and 6 bases from J, the gap between germline ends came to 15 bases. CDR3 size: 14 residues. The CDR3 protein is CASSSLTSGNEQFF. The DNA of the CDR3 is TGTGCCAGCAGCTCCCTGACCAGCGGCAATGAGCAGTTCTTC.

This clone came up a few times. The chain recombines TRBV4-1 with TRBJ1-2; the match to TRBD1 covers 8 bases. The CDR3 loop spans 13 amino acids. After removal of 4 bases from V and 7 bases from J, the junction contained 5 bases not matched to a gene. Germline CDR1 reads MGHRA; CDR2 reads YSYEKL. The CDR3 sequence: CASSPGQGSGYTF. CDR3 DNA sequence: TGCGCCAGCAGCCCCGGACAGGGAAGTGGCTACACCTTC.

This clone has more than one count but fewer than ten. This chain connects TRBV6-5 to TRBJ2-1; D not resolved. Germline V gene data show CDR1 as MNHEY and CDR2 as SVGAGI. Trimming removed 2 bases from V and 6 bases from J, with 5 bases in between. The CDR3 covers 12 residues. In nucleotides, the CDR3 is TGTGCCAGCAGTTACGGAGCCAATGAGCAGTTCTTC. This codes for CASSYGANEQFF.

V gene TRBV5-8 combines with J gene TRBJ2-3; D unresolved. The CDR3 spans 13 residues. The V gene's germline CDR1 is SGHTS and CDR2 YDEGEE. V was shortened by 4 bases and J by 4 bases, with 10 bases between the two germline ends. CDR3 DNA: TGTGCCAGCAGCATCCGCGTCCCAGATACGCAGTATTTT. The encoded protein is CASSIRVPDTQYF.

The chain combines TRBV7-9 with TRBJ2-7; the match to TRBD1 covers 9 bases. The junction had 3 bases not matched to a gene; V was cut back by 1 base and J by 5 bases. Per germline, CDR1 SEHNR and CDR2 FQNEAQ (reference sequence). This CDR3 region has 14 residues. The CDR3 DNA reads as TGTGCCAGCAGCTTAGGGACAGGGGACGACGAGCAGTACTTC. It translates to CASSLGTGDDEQYF.

The chain links TRBV30 to TRBJ2-6; 8 bases map to TRBD2. Trimming at V came to 3 bases and at J to 2 bases, leaving 6 bases not matched to a gene. Germline loops: CDR1 GTSNPN, CDR2 SVGIG (reference sequence). The CDR3 loop spans 16 amino acids. CDR3 residues: CAWSRGGVTGANVLTF. CDR3 sequence (DNA): TGTGCCTGGAGCCGGGGGGGGGTAACTGGGGCCAACGTCCTGACTTTC.